There are many counts of the clone carrying this T cell receptor (beta chain). As yet, its antigen is unknown. This record belongs to a study of T cell repertoires in cytomegalovirus infection. Study overall: Through public TCR beta signatures, both CMV infection and matching HLA type were indicated.

TCRdb processed the reads anew with MiXCR; each CDR3 protein has one entry. The top ten hold about 4.5% of the sample, which has about 320,000 distinct CDR3 sequences, around 9.5% seen once. Study-wide points: The response measured ex vivo was dominated by TCR beta clonotypes (HLA-C-restricted and CMV-specific).

Germline V gene data show CDR1 as SGHTA and CDR2 as FQGNSA. V lost 0 bases, J lost 9 bases, and 13 bases stayed unmatched. CDR3 length: 17 amino acids. Sequences were obtained from PBMCs. The V and J genes are TRBV7-2 and TRBJ2-1, with TRBD2 identical over 8 bases. This TCR was recovered from a human donor in good health (CMV status not recorded). Some clones in this sample may be carry-over from other donors' samples. The CDR3 loop reads CASSLAVGRGGLPEQFF. CDR3 nucleotides: TGTGCCAGCAGCTTAGCGGTCGGCCGGGGGGGGTTGCCTGAGCAGTTCTTC.